The rows below give T cell receptor beta chains drawn from one sample of a study of T cell clonotyping in hematopoietic cell transplantation. TCRdb's copy holds only in-frame clones and misses some; the assay was immunoSEQ multiplex PCR. The top ten clones hold approximately 6.2% of a sample with more than 25,000 clones, about 70% of them seen once. The sequences come from peripheral blood mononuclear cells, collected before stem cell transplant. The receptor source for this set is a man aged 45 to 65 with myelodysplastic syndrome. Some clones in this sample may be carry-over from other donors' samples. The CDR3 runs from the conserved cysteine through the conserved F or W. D genes are given only for firm matches. Part of the rows lack a size; the others show once, few, many or a class for expanded clones.

size	J	D	V	CDR3	DNA
.	TRBJ1-2	TRBD1	TRBV5-6	CASSLLEGAYGYTF	TGTGCCAGCAGCTTGTTGGAGGGGGCCTATGGCTACACCTTC
.	TRBJ2-2	TRBD1	TRBV6-5	CASSYGDRGAGELFF	TGTGCCAGCAGTTATGGGGACAGGGGTGCCGGGGAGCTGTTTTTT
few	TRBJ1-1	TRBD1	TRBV27	CASSFGTGGTAFF	TGTGCCAGCAGTTTCGGAACAGGGGGAACGGCTTTCTTT
.	TRBJ2-7	.	TRBV6-6	CASSYGQGTYEQYF	TGTGCCAGCAGTTATGGGCAGGGCACCTACGAGCAGTACTTC
.	TRBJ2-7	.	TRBV28	CASSPRGRFREQYF	TGTGCCAGCAGTCCCCGGGGACGCTTTCGGGAGCAGTACTTC
.	TRBJ2-5	.	TRBV30	CAWSKTIQETQYF	TGTGCCTGGAGCAAGACTATCCAAGAGACCCAGTACTTC
.	TRBJ2-4	.	TRBV29-1	CSVQTDLAKNIQYF	TGCAGCGTCCAGACAGACCTAGCCAAAAACATTCAGTACTTC
.	TRBJ1-2	TRBD1	TRBV30	CAFPGTGGTYTF	TGTGCCTTCCCCGGGACAGGGGGTACCTACACCTTC
few	TRBJ1-2	.	TRBV6-5	CASSYDPEGTNYGYTF	TGTGCCAGCAGTTACGATCCGGAGGGCACCAACTATGGCTACACCTTC
.	TRBJ2-1	TRBD2	TRBV30	CAWSSGRSYNEQFF	TGTGCCTGGAGTAGCGGGAGGTCCTACAATGAGCAGTTCTTC
.	TRBJ2-5	.	TRBV5-1	CASSLTGQRETQYF	TGCGCCAGCAGCTTGACCGGACAAAGGGAGACCCAGTACTTC
once	TRBJ2-3	.	TRBV2	CASSLLTDTQYF	TGTGCCAGCAGTCTACTAACAGATACGCAGTATTTT
.	TRBJ2-3	.	TRBV4-3	CASSQPGGEDTQYF	TGCGCCAGCAGCCAACCAGGGGGGGAAGATACGCAGTATTTT
few	TRBJ1-2	.	TRBV30	CAWSVSRGSGYTF	TGTGCCTGGAGTGTGAGTAGGGGAAGTGGCTACACCTTC
.	TRBJ1-2	.	TRBV30	CAGPEGVGGYTF	TGTGCCGGCCCCGAGGGGGTCGGGGGCTACACCTTC
.	TRBJ2-1	.	TRBV6-1	CASSGGITAEQFF	TGTGCCAGCAGTGGGGGGATAACGGCTGAGCAGTTCTTC
.	TRBJ1-1	.	TRBV4-1	CASSRGQTNTEAFF	TGCGCCAGCAGCCGAGGACAGACGAACACTGAAGCTTTCTTT
.	TRBJ1-2	.	TRBV2	CASSEMPGLGGYTF	TGTGCCAGCAGTGAAATGCCAGGACTAGGTGGCTACACCTTC
.	TRBJ1-1	.	TRBV10-2	CASSEIVGAEAFF	TGCGCCAGCAGTGAAATTGTCGGGGCTGAAGCTTTCTTT
.	TRBJ2-3	TRBD2	TRBV11-2	CASSSGLAGASTDTQYF	TGTGCCAGCAGCTCAGGACTAGCGGGGGCCAGCACAGATACGCAGTATTTT
.	TRBJ1-1	TRBD1	TRBV4-1	CASSQGQGGVTEAFF	TGCGCCAGCAGCCAAGGACAGGGGGGGGTCACTGAAGCTTTCTTT
.	TRBJ2-3	TRBD2	TRBV10-3	CAISVGGLAGVTDTQYF	TGTGCCATCAGTGTTGGGGGACTAGCGGGTGTCACAGATACGCAGTATTTT
.	TRBJ1-2	TRBD1	TRBV10-3	CAIRSIRDRGLLYGYTF	TGTGCCATCAGATCCATCCGGGACAGGGGATTACTCTATGGCTACACCTTC
once	TRBJ2-7	.	TRBV25-1	CASSPPGYYEQYF	TGTGCCAGCAGCCCGCCCGGCTACTACGAGCAGTACTTC
few	TRBJ2-1	.	TRBV23-1	CASSHILRAYSYNEQFF	TGCGCCAGCAGTCATATCCTTCGGGCCTACTCCTACAATGAGCAGTTCTTC
few	TRBJ1-4	TRBD1	TRBV30	CAWSVSGGTGGEKLFF	TGTGCCTGGAGTGTGTCGGGGGGGACAGGGGGTGAAAAACTGTTTTTT
.	TRBJ2-2	TRBD2	TRBV29-1	CSVLTSGRAVTGELFF	TGCAGCGTTTTGACTAGCGGGAGAGCGGTTACCGGGGAGCTGTTTTTT
few	TRBJ1-2	.	TRBV4-3	CASSQDSDGGYTF	TGCGCCAGCAGCCAAGATTCGGACGGGGGCTACACCTTC
.	TRBJ1-1	.	TRBV10-3	CAISEWRLNTEAFF	TGTGCCATCAGTGAATGGCGGTTGAACACTGAAGCTTTCTTT
.	TRBJ1-3	TRBD1	TRBV7-2	CASSFQTGGSGNTIYF	TGTGCCAGCAGCTTCCAGACAGGGGGCTCTGGAAACACCATATATTTT
.	TRBJ2-7	.	TRBV13	CASSLQTYALGEQYF	TGTGCCAGCAGCTTGCAGACCTATGCATTGGGCGAGCAGTACTTC
.	TRBJ2-6	.	TRBV9	CASQGLSGANVLTF	TGTGCCAGCCAGGGGCTCTCTGGGGCCAACGTCCTGACTTTC
few	TRBJ2-7	TRBD1	TRBV4-2	CASSQRTGGHYEQYF	TGTGCCAGCAGCCAACGGACAGGGGGGCACTACGAGCAGTACTTC
.	TRBJ2-5	.	TRBV19	CASSPRLLYQETQYF	TGTGCCAGTAGTCCACGGCTCCTGTACCAAGAGACCCAGTACTTC
.	TRBJ1-2	TRBD1	TRBV30	CASKQGYYGYTF	TGTGCCTCAAAACAGGGGTACTATGGCTACACCTTC
.	TRBJ1-6	.	TRBV30	CAWLAGGYSPLHF	TGTGCCTGGTTAGCGGGGGGCTATTCACCCCTCCACTTT
.	TRBJ2-7	.	TRBV27	CASNPLGGYEQYF	TGTGCCAGCAATCCCTTGGGTGGGTACGAGCAGTACTTC
.	TRBJ2-2	.	TRBV6-5	CASSSYPGTNTGELFF	TGTGCCAGCAGTTCCTATCCGGGGACGAACACCGGGGAGCTGTTTTTT
.	TRBJ2-3	.	TRBV20-1	CSARGEDTQYF	TGCAGTGCTAGAGGGGAAGATACGCAGTATTTT
.	TRBJ1-1	.	TRBV5-4	CASSLGLGEAFF	TGTGCCAGCAGCTTGGGTCTTGGTGAAGCTTTCTTT
.	TRBJ1-2	.	TRBV5-6	CASSPAEDYGYTF	TGTGCCAGCAGCCCGGCGGAGGACTATGGCTACACCTTC
.	TRBJ2-7	.	TRBV7-2	CASSPGTWSYEQYF	TGTGCCAGCAGCCCTGGGACATGGTCCTACGAGCAGTACTTC
.	TRBJ1-2	TRBD1	TRBV28	CASSQRQGDYGYTF	TGTGCCAGCAGTCAAAGACAGGGAGACTATGGCTACACCTTC
.	TRBJ2-7	TRBD2	TRBV6-1	CASSAPSGGAAYEQYF	TGTGCCAGCAGTGCCCCTAGCGGGGGGGCGGCCTACGAGCAGTACTTC
few	TRBJ1-2	.	TRBV28	CASSLSGTLEGYTF	TGTGCCAGCAGTTTAAGCGGGACATTAGAGGGCTACACCTTC
.	TRBJ2-3	TRBD1	TRBV28	CASSLAGQGRSTQYF	TGTGCCAGCAGTTTAGCCGGACAGGGCAGGAGTACGCAGTATTTT
.	TRBJ2-3	TRBD2	TRBV6-5	CATTSEAGVSDTQYF	TGTGCCACCACATCAGAAGCGGGAGTATCGGATACGCAGTATTTT
.	TRBJ2-7	TRBD2	TRBV14	CASSQGRLAGAMEQYF	TGTGCCAGCAGCCAAGGCCGGCTAGCGGGAGCTATGGAGCAGTACTTC
once	TRBJ2-7	TRBD1	TRBV6-8	CASRATGRPSYEQYF	TGTGCCAGCAGGGCGACAGGGCGGCCCTCCTACGAGCAGTACTTC
.	TRBJ2-7	TRBD2	TRBV19	CASSRTSDEQYF	TGTGCCAGTTCGAGGACTAGCGACGAGCAGTACTTC
once	TRBJ2-7	TRBD1	TRBV5-1	CASSLGQPIEQYF	TGCGCCAGCAGCCTGGGACAGCCTATCGAGCAGTACTTC
.	TRBJ2-2	.	TRBV6-5	CASSFLENTGELFF	TGTGCCAGCAGTTTCCTAGAGAACACCGGGGAGCTGTTTTTT
once	TRBJ2-3	.	TRBV30	CAITPPTDTQYF	TGTGCCATCACACCACCCACAGATACGCAGTATTTT
.	TRBJ2-7	TRBD2	TRBV5-4	CASSVGQRLAGRF	TGTGCCAGCAGTGTCGGACAAAGACTAGCGGGTCGTTTC
.	TRBJ2-5	TRBD1	TRBV27	CASSWGQGLETQYF	TGTGCCAGCAGCTGGGGACAGGGATTGGAGACCCAGTACTTC
few	TRBJ1-1	.	TRBV6-5	CASSYREVPGEAFF	TGTGCCAGCAGTTACCGTGAGGTACCGGGGGAAGCTTTCTTT
.	TRBJ1-5	.	TRBV30	CAWSREGERHQPQHF	TGTGCCTGGTCACGAGAGGGCGAACGCCATCAGCCCCAGCATTTT
.	TRBJ2-2	TRBD1	TRBV6-5	CAAHRGTGELFF	TGTGCCGCACACAGGGGGACCGGGGAGCTGTTTTTT
.	TRBJ1-1	.	TRBV2	CASRRQTSRTEAFF	TGTGCCAGCAGGAGACAGACCTCCCGCACTGAAGCTTTCTTT